This T cell receptor (beta chain) was found in a study of cytomegalovirus exposure and HLA in healthy donors. Study context: An early data release held approximately 85 million unique TCRs from HLA-typed donors.

Points on this clone: The sample carries other DNA sequences with the same CDR3.

The CDR3 length is 15 residues. V was trimmed by 4 bases and J by 0 bases, leaving 10 bases between them. Germline-derived CDR1 and CDR2 are ENHRY and SYGVKD. Primers: 60 Vbeta forward and 13 Jbeta reverse. Assay used: immunoSEQ multiplex PCR; TCRdb lists only in-frame clones, some missing. Of some 170,000 clones in the sample, around 83% were seen once. The chain combines TRBV10-3 with TRBJ2-1; maybe TRBD2 (5 bases). The receptor comes from a man in his fifties in good health and CMV-seropositive. The sample was PBMCs. The CDR3 sequence: CAISGTGSSYNEQFF. In DNA form, the CDR3 reads TGTGCCATCAGTGGAACGGGGAGCTCCTACAATGAGCAGTTCTTC.